Each of the 10 T cell receptor beta chains below was sequenced from the same sample in a study of T cell repertoires in cytomegalovirus infection. Antigens of these TCRs are unknown. One entry per CDR3 protein, called by TCRdb with MiXCR from the reads. The sample holds a few hundred thousand distinct CDR3 sequences, 40% to 50% seen once. The sequencing here drew on cultured PBMCs, taken from culture after CMV antigen stimulation. Every receptor here comes from a human donor in good health (CMV status not recorded). Some clones in this sample may be carry-over from other donors' samples.

This clonotype was found many times. The rearrangement joins TRBV7-2 to TRBJ1-3; D unclear. Between the trimmed V and J ends, which lost 3 bases and 0 bases, there was a span of 12 bases. CDR3 length equals 16 residues. Germline values: CDR1 SGHTA, CDR2 FQGNSA. CDR3 nucleotide sequence: TGTGCCAGCAGCTTTAGAAGCGGGAGCTCTGGAAACACCATATATTTT. Translating gives CASSFRSGSSGNTIYF.

The chain recombines TRBV6-1 with TRBJ1-1, with TRBD1 matching over 7 bases. V lost 5 bases to trimming and J lost 2 bases; unmatched junction nucleotides: 5. Germline V gives CDR1 MNHNS, CDR2 SASEGT. The CDR3 consists of 14 residues. This chain's CDR3 is CASSRRGLNTEAFF. The CDR3, as DNA: TGTGCCAGCAGTAGAAGGGGGCTTAACACTGAAGCTTTCTTT.

This clonotype was counted between two and nine times. CDR3 DNA: TGTGCCAGCACTTACGGGGGGAAAGATACGCAGTATTTT. Protein product: CASTYGGKDTQYF. V gene TRBV7-9 combines with J gene TRBJ2-3, with 7 bases aligning to TRBD2. The CDR3 sequence is 13 residues long. The germline gives CDR1 SEHNR, CDR2 FQNEAQ (reference sequence). The V gene end was trimmed by 7 bases and the J gene end by 5 bases; junction bases not matched to a gene: 6.

The V gene is TRBV28, the J gene TRBJ2-7; 7 bases fit TRBD1. The CDR3 extends over 15 amino acids. V was clipped by 6 bases and J by 0 bases; unmatched bases: 8. CDR1 is MDHEN and CDR2 is SYDVKM in the germline V gene. CDR3 in amino acids: CASRPEGAFSYEQYF. The CDR3, as DNA: TGTGCCAGCAGGCCCGAGGGGGCCTTCTCCTACGAGCAGTACTTC.

This clonotype was detected only a few times. The rearrangement joins TRBV6-1 to TRBJ2-6; TRBD1 aligns across 9 bases. The CDR3 spans 18 residues. The germline gives CDR1 MNHNS, CDR2 SASEGT. J was trimmed by 3 bases and V by 2 bases; bases with no gene match: 8. CDR3 in amino acids: CASSEFGTGTGGANVLTF. In nucleotides, the CDR3 is TGTGCCAGCAGTGAATTCGGGACAGGGACTGGTGGGGCCAACGTCCTGACTTTC.

This clonotype was picked up one time. The chain has TRBV11-2 and TRBJ2-1; TRBD2 matches at 7 bases. The CDR3 is 19 residues long. J lost 5 bases, V lost 0 bases, and 16 bases had no gene match. Germline values: CDR1 SGHAT, CDR2 FQNNGV. This CDR3 is CASSLDQVLRGSTHNEQFF. The CDR3 DNA reads as TGTGCCAGCAGCTTAGATCAGGTTCTTCGCGGGAGTACCCACAATGAGCAGTTCTTC.

The chain has TRBV11-2 and TRBJ2-7; D might be TRBD1 (5 bases). Germline V gives CDR1 SGHAT, CDR2 FQNNGV. The CDR3 length is 18 residues. V lost 0 bases, J lost 2 bases, and 20 bases lay in between. CDR3 amino acids: CASSLDSWGQMVTYEQYF. The CDR3 nucleotides are TGTGCCAGCAGCTTAGATTCTTGGGGCCAGATGGTTACCTACGAGCAGTACTTC.

This sequence joins TRBV28 and TRBJ2-4, with D tentatively TRBD2 (5 bases). Trimming removed 6 bases at V and 0 bases at J, with 12 bases between. CDR1 is MDHEN, CDR2 SYDVKM, per germline. There are 15 residues in the CDR3. The DNA for the CDR3 is TGTGCCAGCAGCCCCCGAGGACTAGCCAAAAACATTCAGTACTTC. Translation gives CASSPRGLAKNIQYF.

This clonotype appeared a few times. J is TRBJ2-3 and V is TRBV6-6; D is uncertain. V shed 8 bases and J shed 11 bases, with 14 bases lying between them. The CDR3 runs to 11 residues. The germline gives CDR1 MNHNY, CDR2 SVGAGI (reference sequence). This chain's CDR3 is CASAPPGRQYF. The CDR3 bases are TGTGCCAGCGCCCCTCCGGGTCGGCAGTATTTT.

This clonotype was counted only a few times. The chain combines TRBV6-1 with TRBJ1-1, with D unclear. There are 15 residues in the CDR3. V was pared by 3 bases and J by 3 bases, with 14 bases between. Germline lookup yields CDR1 MNHNS and CDR2 SASEGT. The CDR3 is CASSEGYGGYTEAFF. As DNA, the CDR3 is TGTGCCAGCAGTGAGGGGTATGGTGGTTACACTGAAGCTTTCTTT.